The next 14 T cell receptor beta chains were all read from a single sample in a study of blood T cell repertoires in COVID-19. The assay was immunoSEQ multiplex PCR, and TCRdb's table has in-frame clones only and misses some. The sample carries 150,000 to 200,000 clones, 70% to 90% recorded once. Sample: peripheral blood. These receptors were obtained from a human donor in a cohort sampled during active COVID-19.

This clone has only a few counts. The chain employs TRBV5-6 and TRBJ2-3; 10 bases fit TRBD1. The CDR3 has 16 amino acids. The ends lost 6 bases at V and 3 bases at J; junction bases unmatched: 10. The germline CDR1 and CDR2 sequences are SGHDT and YYEEEE. DNA for the CDR3: TGTGCCAGCACCCATCCCGGACAGGGGGAAACAGATACGCAGTATTTT. Protein product: CASTHPGQGETDTQYF.

The chain uses TRBV27 and TRBJ1-5; possibly TRBD1 for D (6 bases). Germline lookup yields CDR1 MNHEY and CDR2 SMNVEV (reference sequence). This CDR3 contains 13 residues. V was shortened by 6 bases and J by 6 bases, with 12 bases between the two germline ends. The CDR3 spells CASRGGGGQPQHF. DNA for the CDR3: TGTGCCAGCAGGGGAGGGGGTGGTCAGCCCCAGCATTTT.

The chain joins TRBV5-8 to TRBJ1-6; 7 bases line up with TRBD1. The CDR3 totals 17 residues. CDR1 SGHTS and CDR2 YDEGEE come from the germline V gene. J was trimmed by 8 bases and V by 2 bases; bases with no gene match: 13. The CDR3 coding sequence is TGTGCCAGCAGCTTCTACCTGACAGGGACTGGAGATTCACCCCTCCACTTT. Protein: CASSFYLTGTGDSPLHF.

The chain joins TRBV13 to TRBJ2-3, with a tentative D call TRBD1 (6 bases). V lost 6 bases and J 5 bases, leaving 18 bases between the germline ends. The germline V gene has CDR1 PRHDT and CDR2 FYEKMQ (reference sequence). This CDR3 comprises 15 residues. CDR3 nucleotides: TGTGCCAGCAGGCCCCGACAGGCCGGGCGAGATACGCAGTATTTT. This sequence encodes CASRPRQAGRDTQYF.

The chain links TRBV18 to TRBJ1-5; 7 nucleotides align to TRBD1. V was clipped by 3 bases and J by 2 bases; unmatched bases: 1. From germline, CDR1 is KGHSH and CDR2 LQKENI. The CDR3 sequence is 14 residues long. The CDR3 spells CASSPTGGNQPQHF. Here the CDR3 DNA reads TGTGCCAGCTCACCTACAGGGGGCAATCAGCCCCAGCATTTT.

This chain uses TRBV19 with TRBJ2-2; tentative D call: TRBD1 (6 bases). Germline CDR1 is LNHDA and CDR2 is SQIVND (reference sequence). V was pared by 6 bases and J by 1 base, with 12 bases between. The CDR3 runs 15 residues. CDR3 sequence: CASSFDRLNTGELFF. The CDR3 DNA is TGTGCCAGTAGCTTCGACAGGCTGAACACCGGGGAGCTGTTTTTT.

The V and J genes are TRBV7-8 and TRBJ1-2; maybe TRBD1 (6 bases). Germline loops: CDR1 SGHVS, CDR2 FQNEAQ. V was cut by 0 bases and J by 7 bases, with 15 bases left in between. CDR3 length: 15 residues. This CDR3 is CASSLAGAGVGGYTF. The CDR3 DNA is TGTGCCAGCAGCTTAGCTGGGGCAGGGGTAGGTGGCTACACCTTC.

This rearrangement joins TRBV6-2 or TRBV6-3 to TRBJ2-5; a weak D match, TRBD1 (5 bases). The germline V and J ends were trimmed by 5 bases and 5 bases, with 12 bases remaining between them. Germline CDR1 is MNHEY and CDR2 is SVGEGT. This CDR3 has 13 amino acids. The CDR3 DNA follows: TGTGCCAGCAGTAACAGGCTATGGGAGACCCAGTACTTC. Encoded protein: CASSNRLWETQYF.

The chain combines TRBV3-1 (or the pseudogene TRBV3-2) with TRBJ1-6, with TRBD1 identical over 9 bases. The CDR3 contains 18 residues. V shed 4 bases and J 1 base; nucleotides not matched to a gene: 8. CDR1 and CDR2 from the germline V gene are LGHDT and YNNKEL (reference sequence). CDR3 in DNA: TGTGCCAGCAGCCTCATGGGACAGGGAGGTTCCTATAATTCACCCCTCCACTTT. Translated, it gives CASSLMGQGGSYNSPLHF.

Comments on this clone: At one end, the junction sequence differs from germline, possibly due to a read error. The chain employs TRBV24-1 and TRBJ2-3, with D perhaps matching TRBD2 (5 bases). The germline CDR1 and CDR2 sequences are KGHDR and SFDVKD. The CDR3 length is 15 residues. The CDR3 sequence: CATSDLFEGTDTQYF. CDR3 bases: TGTGCCACCAGTGATTTGTTTGAGGGCACCGATACGCAGTATTTT.

The rearrangement joins TRBV28 to TRBJ2-7; 11 bases fit TRBD1. Germline CDR1 is MDHEN and CDR2 is SYDVKM. J lost 3 bases, V lost 4 bases, and 2 bases had no gene match. The CDR3 is 14 amino acids. The CDR3 nucleotides read TGTGCCAGCAGTTGGACAGGGGGCCGCTACGAGCAGTACTTC. It is translated as CASSWTGGRYEQYF.

In this sample, this clone turned up once. Other DNA sequences in the same sample also yield this CDR3. V usage is TRBV6-1 and J usage is TRBJ2-6, with a weak D call TRBD1 (6 bases). V was cut by 3 bases and J by 1 base, with 7 bases left in between. Germline CDR1 and CDR2: MNHNS and SASEGT. CDR3 size: 15 residues. The CDR3 loop reads CASSDRGSGANVLTF. The CDR3 nucleotides read TGTGCCAGCAGTGACAGGGGATCTGGGGCCAACGTCCTGACTTTC.

This clone was counted a few times. The V gene is TRBV27, the J gene TRBJ1-5; D not resolved. Trimming left V 6 bases short and J 5 bases short, with 11 bases between. CDR3 length: 13 residues. Germline V lookup: CDR1 MNHEY, CDR2 SMNVEV (reference sequence). The CDR3 sequence is CASSLGSYQPQHF. The DNA of the CDR3 is TGTGCCAGCAGCCTGGGGAGCTATCAGCCCCAGCATTTT.

The chain uses TRBV11-2 and TRBJ2-3; D is undetermined. CDR1 and CDR2 from the germline V gene are SGHAT and FQNNGV. Between the trimmed V and J ends, which lost 0 bases and 1 base, there was a span of 17 bases. There are 18 residues in the CDR3. For the CDR3, the DNA is TGTGCCAGCAGCTTAGATGCGGCGCAGACGCCGCGCACAGATACGCAGTATTTT. This sequence encodes CASSLDAAQTPRTDTQYF.